This T cell receptor (beta chain) was obtained from a study of cytomegalovirus exposure and HLA in healthy donors. Deletions cut 4 bases from V and 0 bases from J, with 13 bases between. This CDR3 contains 15 residues. Germline CDR1 reads GTSNPN; CDR2 reads SVGIG (reference sequence). PCR primers comprised 60 Vbeta and 13 Jbeta primers. This table comes from immunoSEQ multiplex PCR, and its TCRdb copy is limited to in-frame clones, with some not included. The repertoire holds 60,000 to 70,000 clones, around 81% seen once, with approximately 5.8% in the top ten. This receptor was identified in a man aged 45-60 years in good health and CMV-seronegative. This chain connects TRBV30 to TRBJ1-3; D uncertain. Sequenced sample: PBMCs. CDR3 in amino acids: CAWKMGAYSGNTIYF. The CDR3 DNA reads as TGTGCCTGGAAGATGGGCGCTTACTCTGGAAACACCATATATTTT.